This entry describes one T cell receptor (beta chain). Its antigen is not identified. This sample was included in a study of CD8+CD57+ T cells in acquired aplastic anemia. Study at large: The study obtained an average of roughly 3 ug of DNA from sorted CD4+ and CD8+ cells.

Whole-study results and caveats: No significant difference in CD8+ Simpson's diversity was found between patients and controls. Some 31 CD8+ CDR3 sequences were shared between patients and controls.

Germline V gene data show CDR1 as SQVTM and CDR2 as ANQGSEA. J lost 4 bases, V lost 7 bases, and 6 bases had no gene match. The CDR3 loop spans 15 amino acids. Patients chosen for sequencing had shown CD8+CD57+ cell expansion by flow cytometry. Profiles of TCR beta VDJ and CDR3 were generated from a genomic DNA template. TCRdb reprocessed the reads via MiXCR and lists one record per CDR3 protein. This sample has about 160,000 distinct CDR3 sequences, with around 47% found just once. Sequencing input: sorted CD4+, CD8+, or CD8+CD57+ T cells (not recorded which) from PBMCs. The sequence derives from a human donor with aplastic anemia. This chain joins TRBV29-1 and TRBJ2-3, with 15 bases lining up with TRBD2. CDR3 nucleotide sequence: TGCAGCGAGCGGACTAGCGGGAGGGCCGCAGATACGCAGTATTTT. Translated, it gives CSERTSGRAADTQYF.